A single sample is the source of the 20 T cell receptor beta chains below, sequenced in a study of blood T cell repertoires in COVID-19. Only in-frame clones appear in the TCRdb table, and some are missing; sequencing was by immunoSEQ multiplex PCR. The sample has under 200,000 clones, roughly 87% seen once. The sample taken for sequencing was peripheral blood. Receptors were obtained from a woman aged 55 to 70 with COVID-19, enrolled during active disease.

The chain employs TRBV7-6 and TRBJ1-1, with 7 bases identical to TRBD1. Per germline, CDR1 SGHVS and CDR2 FNYEAQ. This CDR3 is built from 13 residues. V lost 5 bases and J lost 3; bases outside the gene matches: 3. The CDR3 DNA reads as TGTGCCAGCAGCCGACAGGGTTACACTGAAGCTTTCTTT. Translating gives CASSRQGYTEAFF.

This clone was recorded a few times. V usage is TRBV10-3 and J usage is TRBJ1-2, with 7 bases aligning to TRBD1. The CDR3 has 16 residues. V lost 1 base, J lost 3 bases, and 8 bases stayed unmatched. Germline-derived CDR1 and CDR2 are ENHRY and SYGVKD. The CDR3 sequence: CAISEFQARGDYGYTF. CDR3 sequence (DNA): TGTGCCATCAGTGAGTTTCAGGCCAGGGGGGACTATGGCTACACCTTC.

This clone was seen only a few times. The V and J genes are TRBV2 and TRBJ1-2; D unresolved. Germline CDR1 is SNHLY and CDR2 is FYNNEI. The CDR3 has 16 amino acids. Trimming pared 0 bases from V and 4 bases from J, leaving 15 bases between. DNA of the CDR3: TGTGCCAGCAGTGAAGCCCCGGCGGGCCGACTCTATGGCTACACCTTC. Amino acid sequence: CASSEAPAGRLYGYTF.

This chain connects TRBV27 to TRBJ1-5; D perhaps matches TRBD1 (5 bases). The CDR3 totals 15 residues. V shed 3 bases and J shed 6 bases, with 15 bases lying between them. Germline CDR1 is MNHEY and CDR2 is SMNVEV (reference sequence). The CDR3 region is CASSFRGTTIQPQHF. For the CDR3, the DNA is TGTGCCAGCAGTTTTCGGGGGACGACAATTCAGCCCCAGCATTTT.

This clone was seen many times. This rearrangement joins TRBV25-1 to TRBJ1-1; possible D gene TRBD1, 6 bases. The CDR3 has 13 amino acids. Trimming cost V 4 bases and J 1 base, with 7 bases left between them. Germline CDR1 and CDR2: MGHDK and SYGVNS. CDR3 sequence reads: CASSATGNTEAFF. CDR3 nucleotide sequence: TGTGCCAGCAGTGCGACAGGGAACACTGAAGCTTTCTTT.

The chain employs TRBV5-4 and TRBJ2-5, with 10 bases matching TRBD2. The CDR3 extends over 15 amino acids. Per germline, CDR1 SGHNT and CDR2 YYREEE (reference sequence). V lost 4 bases to trimming and J lost 2 bases; unmatched junction nucleotides: 5. In nucleotides, the CDR3 is TGTGCCAGCAGCACTGGACTAGCGGCTCAAGAGACCCAGTACTTC. Protein product: CASSTGLAAQETQYF.

The genes are TRBV4-2 and TRBJ2-3; TRBD1 matches 7 bases. CDR1 LGHNA and CDR2 YNFKEQ come from the germline V gene. The trim removed 3 bases at V and 4 bases at J, leaving 10 bases unmatched. The CDR3 has 16 residues. CDR3 protein: CASSHPGGQGADTQYF. CDR3 in DNA: TGTGCCAGCAGCCACCCAGGGGGTCAAGGCGCAGATACGCAGTATTTT.

The chain links TRBV5-1 to TRBJ2-1; 12 nucleotides align to TRBD2. Per germline, CDR1 SGHRS and CDR2 YFSETQ. The V segment lost 5 bases and the J segment 5 bases; nucleotides outside the gene matches: 5. The CDR3 loop spans 15 amino acids. In nucleotides, the CDR3 is TGCGCCAGCAGGAAGGGACTAGCGGGCAACAATGAGCAGTTCTTC. Amino acid sequence: CASRKGLAGNNEQFF.

This clone was recorded once. The CDR3 spells CASSSLARTEAFF. The DNA of the CDR3 is TGTGCCAGCAGCAGCCTTGCGAGGACTGAAGCTTTCTTT. This sequence joins TRBV7-8 and TRBJ1-1; D gene uncertain. Germline V CDR1 and CDR2: SGHVS, FQNEAQ. CDR3 length: 13 amino acids. Trimming removed 5 bases at V and 5 bases at J, with 12 bases between.

This clone was detected a few times. The chain recombines TRBV6-4 with TRBJ1-1; D might be TRBD1 (6 bases). Deletions cut 8 bases from V and 0 bases from J, with 10 bases between. This CDR3 has 13 amino acids. Per germline, CDR1 MRHNA and CDR2 SNTAGT. The CDR3 region is CASYRALNTEAFF. CDR3 nucleotides: TGTGCCAGCTACAGGGCGTTGAACACTGAAGCTTTCTTT.

This rearrangement joins TRBV28 to TRBJ1-2, with D possibly matching TRBD1 (5 bases). V was shortened by 5 bases and J by 1 base, with 8 bases between the two germline ends. Germline loops: CDR1 MDHEN, CDR2 SYDVKM. The CDR3 extends over 13 amino acids. CDR3 sequence (DNA): TGTGCCAGCAGTCCCGACAGTAACTATGGCTACACCTTC. Translated, it gives CASSPDSNYGYTF.

This sequence joins TRBV19 and TRBJ2-1; D is possibly TRBD1 (6 bases). Germline assignment: CDR1 LNHDA and CDR2 SQIVND (reference sequence). Trimming took off 4 bases at V and 1 base at J, with 17 bases between the two ends. The CDR3 sequence is 17 residues long. CDR3 sequence: CASSTTRTAYSYNEQFF. CDR3 sequence (DNA): TGTGCCAGTAGTACCACCCGGACAGCGTATTCCTACAATGAGCAGTTCTTC.

The chain links TRBV27 to TRBJ1-6; 8 bases are a match to TRBD1. The CDR3 is 15 residues long. Germline V gene lookup returns CDR1 MNHEY and CDR2 SMNVEV (reference sequence). After removal of 5 bases from V and 11 bases from J, the junction contained 11 bases not matched to a gene. CDR3 DNA sequence: TGTGCCAGCAGTCGCTCCGGGACAGGTGAAGCACCCCTCCACTTT. It encodes CASSRSGTGEAPLHF.

This chain joins TRBV7-3 and TRBJ1-1; D ambiguous. This CDR3 has 13 residues. V lost 5 bases and J lost 4, with 11 bases in between. The V gene's germline CDR1 is SGHTA and CDR2 FQGTGA. CDR3 DNA: TGTGCCAGCAGCCCTGCGACACGCACTGAAGCTTTCTTT. Translation gives CASSPATRTEAFF.

This clone has only one observation. This sequence joins TRBV7-8 and TRBJ2-1, with TRBD1 identical over 9 bases. CDR1 SGHVS and CDR2 FQNEAQ come from the germline V gene. CDR3 size: 15 residues. V lost 4 bases and J lost 9; bases outside the gene matches: 10. The CDR3 DNA sequence: TGTGCCAGCAGCTCCGCCGGGACAGGGTTGGGTGAGCAGTTCTTC. Encoded protein: CASSSAGTGLGEQFF.

This chain uses TRBV5-1 with TRBJ1-1; D remains ambiguous. V was pared by 0 bases and J by 1 base, with 7 bases between. The CDR3 extends over 14 amino acids. Germline V gives CDR1 SGHRS, CDR2 YFSETQ. The CDR3 here is CASSLGAGNTEAFF. The CDR3 coding sequence is TGCGCCAGCAGCTTGGGGGCAGGGAACACTGAAGCTTTCTTT. Full variable domain (missing parts from reference TRBV5-1 and TRBJ1-1): KAGVTQTPRYLIKTRGQQVTLSCSPISGHRSVSWYQQTPGQGLQFLFEYFSETQRNKGNFPGRFSGRQFSNSRSEMNVSTLELGDSALYLCASSLGAGNTEAFFGQGTRLTVV.

This chain connects TRBV28 to TRBJ1-3; maybe TRBD1 (5 bases). This CDR3 region has 15 residues. Deletions cut 3 bases from V and 5 bases from J, with 14 bases between. Germline V CDR1 and CDR2: MDHEN, SYDVKM. CDR3 amino acids: CASSFSRQGRNTIYF. For the CDR3, the DNA is TGTGCCAGCAGTTTTAGCCGCCAGGGCCGAAACACCATATATTTT.

V gene TRBV30 combines with J gene TRBJ2-7; 11 bases map to TRBD2. V trimming: 0 bases; J trimming: 3 bases; junction bases outside the gene matches: 10. CDR1 and CDR2 from the germline V gene are GTSNPN and SVGIG (reference sequence). The CDR3 covers 17 residues. CDR3 in DNA: TGTGCCTGGAGTGTAACTAGCGGGAGCACTCTATTCTACGAGCAGTACTTC. Translation gives CAWSVTSGSTLFYEQYF. Variable domain in full (rest from reference TRBV30 and TRBJ2-7): SQTIHQWPATLVQPVGSPLSLECTVEGTSNPNLYWYRQAAGRGLQLLFYSVGIGQISSEVPQNLSASRPQDRQFILSSKKLLLSDSGFYLCAWSVTSGSTLFYEQYFGPGTRLTVT.

The chain joins TRBV7-2 to TRBJ1-2; possibly TRBD1 for D (6 bases). V lost 6 bases and J lost 2, with 16 bases in between. The CDR3 contains 15 residues. The germline V gene has CDR1 SGHTA and CDR2 FQGNSA. Written as DNA, the CDR3 is TGTGCCAGCAGTCCAGCGGGGGCCAACAACTATGGCTACACCTTC. This translates into CASSPAGANNYGYTF.

The V and J genes are TRBV5-6 and TRBJ2-5, with D perhaps TRBD2 (5 bases). The germline CDR1 and CDR2 sequences are SGHDT and YYEEEE. Trimming took 2 bases from V and 5 from J, leaving 16 bases between them. This CDR3 contains 15 residues. CDR3 protein: CASSLGGLDGETQYF. CDR3 bases: TGTGCCAGCAGCTTAGGCGGGTTGGACGGGGAGACCCAGTACTTC.